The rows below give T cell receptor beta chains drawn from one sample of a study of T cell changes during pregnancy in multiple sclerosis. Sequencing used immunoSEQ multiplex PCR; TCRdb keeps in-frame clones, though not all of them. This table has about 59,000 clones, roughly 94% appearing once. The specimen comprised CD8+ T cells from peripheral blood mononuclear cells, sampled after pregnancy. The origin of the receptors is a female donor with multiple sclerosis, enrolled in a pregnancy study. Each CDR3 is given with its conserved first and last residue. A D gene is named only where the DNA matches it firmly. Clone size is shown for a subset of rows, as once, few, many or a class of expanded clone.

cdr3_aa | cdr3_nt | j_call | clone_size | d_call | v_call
CASSVEASGLYEQYF | TGTGCCAGCAGCGTAGAGGCTAGCGGCCTCTACGAGCAGTACTTC | TRBJ2-7 | - | TRBD2 | TRBV9
CASSQGTSGISYNEQFF | TGCGCCAGCAGCCAAGGGACTAGCGGGATATCCTACAATGAGCAGTTCTTC | TRBJ2-1 | - | TRBD2 | TRBV4-1
CASSLEWAGGKETQYF | TGTGCCAGCAGCTTAGAATGGGCAGGGGGCAAAGAGACCCAGTACTTC | TRBJ2-5 | - | TRBD1 | TRBV7-9
CASSLETSGLFYEQYF | TGTGCCAGCAGCTTAGAAACTAGCGGGCTATTCTACGAGCAGTACTTC | TRBJ2-7 | - | TRBD2 | TRBV7-6
CASSGTSGRNTGELFF | TGTGCCAGCAGCGGAACTAGCGGGCGGAACACCGGGGAGCTGTTTTTT | TRBJ2-2 | - | TRBD2 | TRBV7-8
CASSYSSAGASYEQYF | TGTGCCAGCAGTTACTCTTCGGCGGGAGCCTCCTACGAGCAGTACTTC | TRBJ2-7 | - | TRBD2 | TRBV6-5
CAIRQGAEAFF | TGCGCCATCCGACAGGGGGCTGAAGCTTTCTTT | TRBJ1-1 | few | TRBD1 | TRBV4-1
CASSLWDRGGKEQYF | TGCGCCAGCAGCTTATGGGATAGGGGGGGGAAAGAGCAGTACTTC | TRBJ2-7 | - | - | TRBV5-1
CASSVRWRQETQYF | TGTGCCAGCAGCGTCAGGTGGCGCCAAGAGACCCAGTACTTC | TRBJ2-5 | - | - | TRBV11-2
CSGNGLAGNYNEQFF | TGCAGCGGGAACGGACTAGCGGGAAACTACAATGAGCAGTTCTTC | TRBJ2-1 | - | TRBD2 | TRBV29-1
CASTTGGSYEQYF | TGTGCCAGCACCACAGGGGGCTCCTACGAGCAGTACTTC | TRBJ2-7 | - | TRBD1 | TRBV5-6
CASSLARGRETQYF | TGTGCCAGCAGTTTAGCCAGGGGGAGGGAGACCCAGTACTTC | TRBJ2-5 | - | - | TRBV27
CTSSQDPGWARYSYEQYF | TGCACCAGCAGCCAAGATCCAGGATGGGCCAGGTACTCCTACGAGCAGTACTTC | TRBJ2-7 | - | - | TRBV1
CASSQDRTGASDTQYF | TGCGCCAGCAGCCAAGATAGGACAGGGGCATCAGATACGCAGTATTTT | TRBJ2-3 | - | TRBD1 | TRBV4-3
CSVEEVIAHEQYF | TGCAGCGTTGAAGAGGTAATAGCCCACGAGCAGTACTTC | TRBJ2-7 | once | - | TRBV29-1
CASIPTGANEKLFF | TGTGCCAGCATTCCGACGGGTGCGAATGAAAAACTGTTTTTT | TRBJ1-4 | once | - | TRBV2